This T cell receptor (beta chain) was sequenced during a study of T cell responses to AZD1222 COVID-19 vaccine. Concerning this clone itself: What it binds is not known.

Whole-study findings and limits: The span of vaccine-associated CD4 TCRs extended across spike, with dominance at 160-218 and 743-854.

The data were produced by immunoSEQ multiplex PCR, yet TCRdb's version contains in-frame clones alone and is incomplete. This sample yields about 150,000 clones, of which approximately 90% are seen a single time; 3.2% belongs to the top ten. In germline, CDR1 is LNHDA, CDR2 SQIVND (reference sequence). The CDR3 covers 14 residues. Trimming took 8 bases from V and 5 from J, leaving 19 bases between them. The V and J genes are TRBV19 and TRBJ2-7; D could derive from TRBD1 or TRBD2 (7 bases each). This sequence was found in an adult who received the AZD1222 COVID-19 vaccine. The specimen comprised peripheral blood, sampled 28 days after the second AZD1222 dose. The CDR3 region is CASRQGGGGDEQYF. The DNA for the CDR3 is TGTGCCAGTCGCCAGGGGGGGGGCGGCGACGAGCAGTACTTC.